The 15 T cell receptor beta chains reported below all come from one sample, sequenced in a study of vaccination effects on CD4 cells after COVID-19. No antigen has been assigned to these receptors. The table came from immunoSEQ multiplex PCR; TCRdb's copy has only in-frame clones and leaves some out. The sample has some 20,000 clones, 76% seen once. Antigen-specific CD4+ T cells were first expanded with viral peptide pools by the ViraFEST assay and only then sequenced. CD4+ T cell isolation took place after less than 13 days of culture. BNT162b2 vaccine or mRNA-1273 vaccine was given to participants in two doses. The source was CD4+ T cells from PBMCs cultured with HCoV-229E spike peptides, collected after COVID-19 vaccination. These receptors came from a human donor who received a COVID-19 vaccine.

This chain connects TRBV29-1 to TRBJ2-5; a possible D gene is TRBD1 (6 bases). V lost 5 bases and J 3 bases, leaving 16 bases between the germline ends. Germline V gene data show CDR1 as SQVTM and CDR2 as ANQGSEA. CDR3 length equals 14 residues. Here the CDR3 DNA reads TGCAGCGTTAGTCCGGGACACATAAAAGAGACCCAGTACTTC. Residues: CSVSPGHIKETQYF.

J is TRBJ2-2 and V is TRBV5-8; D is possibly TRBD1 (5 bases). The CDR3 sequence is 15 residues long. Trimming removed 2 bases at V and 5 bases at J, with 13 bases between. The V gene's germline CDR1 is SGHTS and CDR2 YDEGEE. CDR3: CASSLQTVKTGELFF. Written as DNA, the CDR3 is TGTGCCAGCAGCTTACAGACAGTGAAAACCGGGGAGCTGTTTTTT.

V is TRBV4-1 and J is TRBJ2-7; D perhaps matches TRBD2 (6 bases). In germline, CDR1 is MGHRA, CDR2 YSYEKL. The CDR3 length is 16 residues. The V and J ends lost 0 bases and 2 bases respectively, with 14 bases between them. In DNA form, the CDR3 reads TGCGCCAGCAGCCAAGAACCGGGACTGCCCCCCTACGAGCAGTACTTC. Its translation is CASSQEPGLPPYEQYF.

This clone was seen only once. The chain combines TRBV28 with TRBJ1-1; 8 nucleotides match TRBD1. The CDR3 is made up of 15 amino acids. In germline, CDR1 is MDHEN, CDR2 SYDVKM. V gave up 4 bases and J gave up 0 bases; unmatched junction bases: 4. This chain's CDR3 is CASSSPDRVNTEAFF. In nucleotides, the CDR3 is TGTGCCAGCAGTTCCCCGGACAGGGTGAACACTGAAGCTTTCTTT.

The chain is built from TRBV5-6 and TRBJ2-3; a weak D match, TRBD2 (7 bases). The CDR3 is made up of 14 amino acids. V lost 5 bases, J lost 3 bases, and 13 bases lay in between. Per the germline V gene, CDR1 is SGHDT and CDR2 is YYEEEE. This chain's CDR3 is CASSGGGPTDTQYF. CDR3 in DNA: TGTGCCAGCAGTGGGGGGGGGCCGACAGATACGCAGTATTTT.

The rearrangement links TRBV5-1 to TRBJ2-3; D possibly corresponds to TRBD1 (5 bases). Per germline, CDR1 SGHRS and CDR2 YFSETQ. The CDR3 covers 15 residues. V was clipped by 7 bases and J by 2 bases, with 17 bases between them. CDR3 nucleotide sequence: TGCGCCAGCGGGTCCGGACACTCCAACACAGATACGCAGTATTTT. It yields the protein CASGSGHSNTDTQYF.

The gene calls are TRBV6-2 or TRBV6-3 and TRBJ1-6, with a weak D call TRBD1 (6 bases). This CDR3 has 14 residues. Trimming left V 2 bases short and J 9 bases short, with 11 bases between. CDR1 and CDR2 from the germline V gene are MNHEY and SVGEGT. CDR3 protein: CASSYGGAGSPLHF. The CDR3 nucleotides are TGTGCCAGCAGTTACGGGGGGGCCGGTTCACCCCTCCACTTT.

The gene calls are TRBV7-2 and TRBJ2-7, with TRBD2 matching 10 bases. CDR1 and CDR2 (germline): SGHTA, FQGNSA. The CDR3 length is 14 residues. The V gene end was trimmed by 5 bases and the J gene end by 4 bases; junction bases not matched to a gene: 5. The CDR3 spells CASSASGRRYEQYF. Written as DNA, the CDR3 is TGTGCCAGCAGCGCTAGCGGGAGAAGGTACGAGCAGTACTTC.

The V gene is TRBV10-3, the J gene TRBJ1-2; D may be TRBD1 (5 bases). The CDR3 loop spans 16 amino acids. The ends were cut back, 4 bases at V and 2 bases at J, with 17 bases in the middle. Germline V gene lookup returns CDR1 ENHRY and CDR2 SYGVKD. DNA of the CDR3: TGTGCCATCAGTGCTGGGACTGAGGGGATCAACTATGGCTACACCTTC. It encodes CAISAGTEGINYGYTF.

The CDR3 sequence is CASSSSRDSNQPQHF. The CDR3 DNA is TGTGCCAGCAGCTCGTCCCGGGACAGCAATCAGCCCCAGCATTTT. The V and J genes are TRBV5-6 and TRBJ1-5; a possible D gene is TRBD1 (5 bases). Trimming removed 3 bases at V and 1 base at J, with 11 bases between. From germline, CDR1 is SGHDT and CDR2 YYEEEE. CDR3 length equals 15 residues.

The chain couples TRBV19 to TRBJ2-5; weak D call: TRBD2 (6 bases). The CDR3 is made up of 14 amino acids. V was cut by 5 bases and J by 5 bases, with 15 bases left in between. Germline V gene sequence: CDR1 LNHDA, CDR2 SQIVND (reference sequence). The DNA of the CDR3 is TGTGCCAGTAGTCAAAGACTAAGCGGGGAGACCCAGTACTTC. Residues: CASSQRLSGETQYF.

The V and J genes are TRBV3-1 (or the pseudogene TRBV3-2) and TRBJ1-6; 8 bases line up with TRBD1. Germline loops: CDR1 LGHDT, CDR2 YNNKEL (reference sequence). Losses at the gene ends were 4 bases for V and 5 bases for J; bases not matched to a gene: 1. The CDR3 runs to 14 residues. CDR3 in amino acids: CASSPGQDNSPLHF. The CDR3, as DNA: TGTGCCAGCAGCCCGGGACAGGATAATTCACCCCTCCACTTT.

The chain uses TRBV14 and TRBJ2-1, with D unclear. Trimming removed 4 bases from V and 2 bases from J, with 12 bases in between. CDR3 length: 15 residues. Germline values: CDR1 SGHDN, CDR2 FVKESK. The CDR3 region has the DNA TGTGCCAGCAGCCCCGTAACGGCTACCTACAATGAGCAGTTCTTC. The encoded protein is CASSPVTATYNEQFF.

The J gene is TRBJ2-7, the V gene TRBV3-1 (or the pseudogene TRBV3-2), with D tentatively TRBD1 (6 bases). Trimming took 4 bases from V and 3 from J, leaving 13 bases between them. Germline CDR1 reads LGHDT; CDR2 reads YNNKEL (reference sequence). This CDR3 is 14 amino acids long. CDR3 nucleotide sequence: TGTGCCAGCAGCCGAAATACAGGGAACTACGAGCAGTACTTC. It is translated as CASSRNTGNYEQYF.

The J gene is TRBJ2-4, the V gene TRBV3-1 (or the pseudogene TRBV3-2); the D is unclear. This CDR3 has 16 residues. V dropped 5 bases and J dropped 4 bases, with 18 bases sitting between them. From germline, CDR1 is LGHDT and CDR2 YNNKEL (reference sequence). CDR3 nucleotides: TGTGCCAGCAGCAGGAGCGCTCCCCAAAGAAAAAACATTCAGTACTTC. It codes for CASSRSAPQRKNIQYF.